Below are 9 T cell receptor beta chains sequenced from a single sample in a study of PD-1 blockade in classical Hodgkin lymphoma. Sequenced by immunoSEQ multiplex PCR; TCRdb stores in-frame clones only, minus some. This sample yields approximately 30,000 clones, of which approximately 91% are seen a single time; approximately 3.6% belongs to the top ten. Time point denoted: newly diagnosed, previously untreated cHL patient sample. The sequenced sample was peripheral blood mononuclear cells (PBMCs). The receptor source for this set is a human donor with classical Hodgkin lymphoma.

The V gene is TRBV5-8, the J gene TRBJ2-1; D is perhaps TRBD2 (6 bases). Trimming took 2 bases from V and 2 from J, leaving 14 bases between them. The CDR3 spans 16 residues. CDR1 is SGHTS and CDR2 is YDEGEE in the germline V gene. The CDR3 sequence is CASSFARDWTYNEQFF. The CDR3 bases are TGTGCCAGCAGCTTCGCCCGGGACTGGACCTACAATGAGCAGTTCTTC.

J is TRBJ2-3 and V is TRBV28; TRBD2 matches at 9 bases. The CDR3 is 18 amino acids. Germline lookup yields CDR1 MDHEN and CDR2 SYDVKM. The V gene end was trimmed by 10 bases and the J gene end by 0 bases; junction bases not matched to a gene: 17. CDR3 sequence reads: CATSGVAGEFRSTDTQYF. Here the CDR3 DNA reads TGTGCCACCTCGGGGGTAGCGGGAGAATTTAGGAGCACAGATACGCAGTATTTT.

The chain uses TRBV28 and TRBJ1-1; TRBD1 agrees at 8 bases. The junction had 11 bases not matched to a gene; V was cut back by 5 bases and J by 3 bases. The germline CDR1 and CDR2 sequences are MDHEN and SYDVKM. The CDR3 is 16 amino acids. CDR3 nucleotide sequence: TGTGCCAGCAGTCCTAGGGGGCAGGGGGCGCACACTGAAGCTTTCTTT. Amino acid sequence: CASSPRGQGAHTEAFF.

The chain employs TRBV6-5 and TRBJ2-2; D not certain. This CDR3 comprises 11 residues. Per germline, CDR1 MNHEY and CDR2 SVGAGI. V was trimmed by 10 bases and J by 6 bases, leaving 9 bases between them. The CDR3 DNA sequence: TGTGCCACCTCTGGCGCCGGGGAGCTGTTTTTT. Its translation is CATSGAGELFF.

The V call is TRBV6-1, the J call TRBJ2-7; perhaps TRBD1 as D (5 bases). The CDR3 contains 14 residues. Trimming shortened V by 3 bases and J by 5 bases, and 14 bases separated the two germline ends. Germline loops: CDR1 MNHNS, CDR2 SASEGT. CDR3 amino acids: CASSDQVRGHEQYF. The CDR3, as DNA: TGTGCCAGCAGTGACCAGGTTAGGGGCCACGAGCAGTACTTC.

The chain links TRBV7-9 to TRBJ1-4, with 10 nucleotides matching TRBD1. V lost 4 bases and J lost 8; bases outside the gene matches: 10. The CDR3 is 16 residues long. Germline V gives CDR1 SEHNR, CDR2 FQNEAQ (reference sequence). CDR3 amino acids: CASSSESGTGAEKLFF. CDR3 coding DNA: TGTGCCAGCAGCTCAGAGTCCGGGACAGGGGCCGAAAAACTGTTTTTT.

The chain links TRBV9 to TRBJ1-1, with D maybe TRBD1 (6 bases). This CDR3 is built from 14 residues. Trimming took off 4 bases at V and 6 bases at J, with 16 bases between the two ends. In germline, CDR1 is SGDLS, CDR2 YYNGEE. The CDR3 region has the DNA TGTGCCAGCAGCCCGAAGTGGGGGCTCGCTGAAGCTTTCTTT. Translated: CASSPKWGLAEAFF.

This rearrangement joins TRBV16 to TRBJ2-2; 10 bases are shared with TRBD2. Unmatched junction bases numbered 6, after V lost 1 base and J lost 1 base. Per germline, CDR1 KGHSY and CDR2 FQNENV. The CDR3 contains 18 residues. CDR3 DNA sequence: TGTGCCAGCAGCCAATTGAGACTAGCGGGCTTGAACACCGGGGAGCTGTTTTTT. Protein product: CASSQLRLAGLNTGELFF.

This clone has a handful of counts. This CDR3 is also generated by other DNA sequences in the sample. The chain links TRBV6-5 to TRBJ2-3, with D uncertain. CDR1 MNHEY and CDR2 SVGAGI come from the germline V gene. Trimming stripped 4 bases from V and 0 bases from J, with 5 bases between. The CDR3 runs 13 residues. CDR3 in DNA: TGTGCCAGCAGTTTACAGAGCACAGATACGCAGTATTTT. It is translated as CASSLQSTDTQYF.